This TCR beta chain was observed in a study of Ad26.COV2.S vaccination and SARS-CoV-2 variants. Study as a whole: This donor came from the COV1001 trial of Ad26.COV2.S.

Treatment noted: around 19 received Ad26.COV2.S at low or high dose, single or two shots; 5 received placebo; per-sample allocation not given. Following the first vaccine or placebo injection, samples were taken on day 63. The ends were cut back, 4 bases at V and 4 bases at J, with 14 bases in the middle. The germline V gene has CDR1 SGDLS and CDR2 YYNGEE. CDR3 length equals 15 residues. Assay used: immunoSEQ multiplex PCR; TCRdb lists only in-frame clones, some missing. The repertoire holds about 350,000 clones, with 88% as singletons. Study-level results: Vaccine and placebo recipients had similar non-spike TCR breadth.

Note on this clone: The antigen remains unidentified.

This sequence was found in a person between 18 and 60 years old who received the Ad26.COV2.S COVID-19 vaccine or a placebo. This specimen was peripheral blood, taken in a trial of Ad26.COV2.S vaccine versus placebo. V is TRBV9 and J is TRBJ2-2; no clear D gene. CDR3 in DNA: TGTGCCAGCAGCCGCTCCATAGGCATCACCGGGGAGCTGTTTTTT. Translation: CASSRSIGITGELFF.